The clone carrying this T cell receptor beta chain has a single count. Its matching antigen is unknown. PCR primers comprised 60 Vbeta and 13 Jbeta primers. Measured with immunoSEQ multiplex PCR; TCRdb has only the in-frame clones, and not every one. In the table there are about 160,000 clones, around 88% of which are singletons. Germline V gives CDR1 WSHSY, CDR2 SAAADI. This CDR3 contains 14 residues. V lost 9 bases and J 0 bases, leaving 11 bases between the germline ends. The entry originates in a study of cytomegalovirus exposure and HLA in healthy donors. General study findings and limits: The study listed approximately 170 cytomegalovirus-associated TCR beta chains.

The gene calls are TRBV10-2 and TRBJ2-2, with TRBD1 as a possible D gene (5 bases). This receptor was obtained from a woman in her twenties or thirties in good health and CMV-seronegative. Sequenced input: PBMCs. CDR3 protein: CASLPRANTGELFF. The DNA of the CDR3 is TGCGCCAGTCTGCCCAGGGCGAACACCGGGGAGCTGTTTTTT.